This TCR beta chain was obtained from a study of CD8+CD57+ T cells in acquired aplastic anemia. Study-level results: Between patients and controls, around 31 CD8+ CDR3 sequences were found in common.

The CDR3 has 16 residues. Unmatched junction bases numbered 6, after V lost 2 bases and J lost 4 bases. Germline values: CDR1 SGHTA, CDR2 FQGNSA. Patients who underwent sequencing had shown CD8+CD57+ cell expansion by flow cytometry. According to the study, genomic DNA was the template for TCR beta VDJ and CDR3 profiling. TCRdb re-called the reads through MiXCR, storing one row per CDR3 protein. The sample lists 95,000 to 150,000 distinct CDR3 sequences, 40% seen once, with about 3% in the top ten. This clonotype has ten or more counts. The antigen is unknown. The sequence was collected from a human donor with aplastic anemia. This rearrangement joins TRBV7-2 to TRBJ2-1; 9 bases map to TRBD2. The material sequenced was sorted CD4+, CD8+, or CD8+CD57+ T cells (not recorded which) from PBMCs. The CDR3 sequence: CASSLRRGGGYNEQFF. CDR3 nucleotides: TGTGCCAGCAGCTTAAGGCGGGGGGGCGGGTACAATGAGCAGTTCTTC.